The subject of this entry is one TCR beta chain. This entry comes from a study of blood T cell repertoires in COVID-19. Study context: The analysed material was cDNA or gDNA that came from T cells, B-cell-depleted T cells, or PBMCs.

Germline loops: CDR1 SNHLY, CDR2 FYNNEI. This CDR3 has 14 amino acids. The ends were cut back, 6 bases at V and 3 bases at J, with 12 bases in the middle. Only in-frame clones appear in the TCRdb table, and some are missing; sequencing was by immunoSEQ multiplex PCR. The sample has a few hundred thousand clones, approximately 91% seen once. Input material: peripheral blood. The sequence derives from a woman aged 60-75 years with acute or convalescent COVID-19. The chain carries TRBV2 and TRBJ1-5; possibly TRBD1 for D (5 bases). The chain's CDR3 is CASSSQGSNQPQHF. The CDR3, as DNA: TGTGCCAGCAGCTCGCAGGGCTCCAATCAGCCCCAGCATTTT. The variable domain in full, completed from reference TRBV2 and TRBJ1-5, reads EPEVTQTPSHQVTQMGQEVILRCVPISNHLYFYWYRQILGQKVEFLVSFYNNEISEKSEIFDDQFSVERPDGSNFTLKIRSTKLEDSAMYFCASSSQGSNQPQHFGDGTRLSIL.